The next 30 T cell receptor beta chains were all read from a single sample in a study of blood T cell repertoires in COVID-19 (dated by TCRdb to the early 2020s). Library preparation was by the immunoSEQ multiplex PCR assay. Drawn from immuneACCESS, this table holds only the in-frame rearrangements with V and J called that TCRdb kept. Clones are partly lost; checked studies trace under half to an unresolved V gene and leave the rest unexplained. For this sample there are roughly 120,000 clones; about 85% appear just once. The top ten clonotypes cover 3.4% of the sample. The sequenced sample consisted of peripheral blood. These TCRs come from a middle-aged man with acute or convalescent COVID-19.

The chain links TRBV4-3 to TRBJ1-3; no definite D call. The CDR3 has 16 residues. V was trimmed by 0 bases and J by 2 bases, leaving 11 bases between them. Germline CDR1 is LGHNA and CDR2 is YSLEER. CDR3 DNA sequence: TGCGCCAGCAGCCAAGACCGCTCGGGAACTGGAAACACCATATATTTT. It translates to CASSQDRSGTGNTIYF.

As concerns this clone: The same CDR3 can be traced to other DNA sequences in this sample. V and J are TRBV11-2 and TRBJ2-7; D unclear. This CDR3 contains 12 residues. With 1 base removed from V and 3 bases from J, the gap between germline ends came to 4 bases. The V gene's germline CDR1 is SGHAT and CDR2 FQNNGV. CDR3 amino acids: CASSLAGYEQYF. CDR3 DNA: TGTGCCAGCAGCTTAGCCGGCTACGAGCAGTACTTC. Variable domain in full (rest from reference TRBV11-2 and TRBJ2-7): EAGVAQSPRYKIIEKRQSVAFWCNPISGHATLYWYQQILGQGPKLLIQFQNNGVVDDSQLPKDRFSAERLKGVDSTLKIQPAKLEDSAVYLCASSLAGYEQYFGPGTRLTVT.

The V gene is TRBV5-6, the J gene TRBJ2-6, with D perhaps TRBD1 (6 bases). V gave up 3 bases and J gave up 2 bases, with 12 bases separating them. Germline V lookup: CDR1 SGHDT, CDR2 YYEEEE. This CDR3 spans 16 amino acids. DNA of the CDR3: TGTGCCAGCAGCTCGCTATCAGGGGCTGGGGCCAACGTCCTGACTTTC. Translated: CASSSLSGAGANVLTF.

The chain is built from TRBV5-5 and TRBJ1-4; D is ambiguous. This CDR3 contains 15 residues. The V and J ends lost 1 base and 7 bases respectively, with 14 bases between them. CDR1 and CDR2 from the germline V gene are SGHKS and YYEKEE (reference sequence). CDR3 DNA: TGTGCCAGCAGCTTGAGTGTTGGAGGGTTTGAAAAACTGTTTTTT. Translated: CASSLSVGGFEKLFF.

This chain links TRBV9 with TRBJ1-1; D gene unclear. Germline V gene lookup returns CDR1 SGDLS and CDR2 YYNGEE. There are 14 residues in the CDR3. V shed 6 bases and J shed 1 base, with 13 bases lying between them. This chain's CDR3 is CASTEREGNTEAFF. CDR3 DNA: TGTGCCAGCACGGAAAGAGAGGGGAACACTGAAGCTTTCTTT. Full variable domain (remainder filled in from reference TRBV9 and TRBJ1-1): DSGVTQTPKHLITATGQRVTLRCSPRSGDLSVYWYQQSLDQGLQFLIQYYNGEERAKGNILERFSAQQFPDLHSELNLSSLELGDSALYFCASTEREGNTEAFFGQGTRLTVV.

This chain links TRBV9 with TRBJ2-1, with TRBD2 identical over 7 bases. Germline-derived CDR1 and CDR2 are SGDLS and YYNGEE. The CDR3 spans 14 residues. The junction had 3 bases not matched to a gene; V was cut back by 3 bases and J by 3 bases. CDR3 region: CASSAGGGYNEQFF. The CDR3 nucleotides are TGTGCCAGCAGCGCTGGCGGGGGCTACAATGAGCAGTTCTTC.

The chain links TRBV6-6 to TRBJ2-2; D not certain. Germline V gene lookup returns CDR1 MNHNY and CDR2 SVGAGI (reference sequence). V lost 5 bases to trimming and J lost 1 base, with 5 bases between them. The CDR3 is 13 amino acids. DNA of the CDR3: TGTGCCAGCAGTGCACAGAACACCGGGGAGCTGTTTTTT. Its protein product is CASSAQNTGELFF.

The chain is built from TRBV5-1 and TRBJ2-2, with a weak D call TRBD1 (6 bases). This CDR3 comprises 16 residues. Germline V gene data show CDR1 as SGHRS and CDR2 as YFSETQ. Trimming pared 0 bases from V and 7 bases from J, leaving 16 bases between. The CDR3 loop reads CASSLVGTTDLGELFF. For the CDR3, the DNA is TGCGCCAGCAGCTTGGTGGGGACAACGGACCTCGGGGAGCTGTTTTTT.

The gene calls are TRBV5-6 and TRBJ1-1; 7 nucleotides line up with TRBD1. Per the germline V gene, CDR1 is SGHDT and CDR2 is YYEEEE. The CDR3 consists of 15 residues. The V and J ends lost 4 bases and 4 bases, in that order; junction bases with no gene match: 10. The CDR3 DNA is TGTGCCAGCAGCGCGTTAGGGGGCGACGGCACTGAAGCTTTCTTT. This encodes CASSALGGDGTEAFF.

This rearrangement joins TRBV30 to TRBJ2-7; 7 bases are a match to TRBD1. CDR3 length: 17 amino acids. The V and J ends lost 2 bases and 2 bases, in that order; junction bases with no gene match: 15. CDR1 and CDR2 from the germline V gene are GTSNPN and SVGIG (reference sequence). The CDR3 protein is CAWSSGNQQGIPYEQYF. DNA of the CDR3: TGTGCCTGGAGTTCTGGGAACCAACAGGGGATCCCCTACGAGCAGTACTTC. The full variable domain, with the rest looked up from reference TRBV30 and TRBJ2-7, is SQTIHQWPATLVQPVGSPLSLECTVEGTSNPNLYWYRQAAGRGLQLLFYSVGIGQISSEVPQNLSASRPQDRQFILSSKKLLLSDSGFYLCAWSSGNQQGIPYEQYFGPGTRLTVT.

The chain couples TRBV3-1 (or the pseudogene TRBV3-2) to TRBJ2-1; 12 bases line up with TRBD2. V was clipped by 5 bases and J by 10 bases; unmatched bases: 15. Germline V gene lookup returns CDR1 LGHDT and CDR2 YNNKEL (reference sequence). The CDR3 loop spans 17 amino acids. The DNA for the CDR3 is TGTGCCAGCAGCTTGCGGACTAGCGGGGTGGGGGTTGGAGAGCAGTTCTTC. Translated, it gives CASSLRTSGVGVGEQFF.

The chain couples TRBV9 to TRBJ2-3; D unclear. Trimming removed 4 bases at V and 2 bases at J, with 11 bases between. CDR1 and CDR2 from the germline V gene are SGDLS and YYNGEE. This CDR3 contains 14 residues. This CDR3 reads CASSPTFTTDTQYF. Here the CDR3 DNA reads TGTGCCAGCAGCCCTACGTTTACCACAGATACGCAGTATTTT. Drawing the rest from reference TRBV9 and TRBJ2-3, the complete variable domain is DSGVTQTPKHLITATGQRVTLRCSPRSGDLSVYWYQQSLDQGLQFLIQYYNGEERAKGNILERFSAQQFPDLHSELNLSSLELGDSALYFCASSPTFTTDTQYFGPGTRLTVL.

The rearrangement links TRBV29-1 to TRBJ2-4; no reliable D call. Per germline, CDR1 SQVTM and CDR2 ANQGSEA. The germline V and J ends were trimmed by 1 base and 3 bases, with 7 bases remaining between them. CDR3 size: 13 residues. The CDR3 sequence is CSVEADIKNIQYF. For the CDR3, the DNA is TGCAGCGTTGAAGCCGACATCAAAAACATTCAGTACTTC.

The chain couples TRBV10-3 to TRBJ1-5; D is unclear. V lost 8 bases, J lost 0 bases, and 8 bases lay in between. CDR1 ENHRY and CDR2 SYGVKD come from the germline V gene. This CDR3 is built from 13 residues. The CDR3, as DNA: TGTGCCATCGGGGAGGATAGCAATCAGCCCCAGCATTTT. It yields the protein CAIGEDSNQPQHF.

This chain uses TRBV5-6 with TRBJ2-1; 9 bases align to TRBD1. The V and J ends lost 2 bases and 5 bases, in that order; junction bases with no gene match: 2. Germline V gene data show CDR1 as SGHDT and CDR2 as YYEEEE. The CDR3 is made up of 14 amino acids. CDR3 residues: CASSLGDRDNEQFF. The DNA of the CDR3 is TGTGCCAGCAGCTTAGGGGACAGGGACAATGAGCAGTTCTTC.

The CDR3 DNA is TGTGCCAGCAGAGTAGCGGGGGCCGAGACCCAGTACTTC. It codes for CASRVAGAETQYF. V is TRBV6-5 and J is TRBJ2-5, with 9 bases that match TRBD2. CDR1 and CDR2 from the germline V gene are MNHEY and SVGAGI. The CDR3 covers 13 residues. V trimming: 6 bases; J trimming: 5 bases; junction bases outside the gene matches: 4.

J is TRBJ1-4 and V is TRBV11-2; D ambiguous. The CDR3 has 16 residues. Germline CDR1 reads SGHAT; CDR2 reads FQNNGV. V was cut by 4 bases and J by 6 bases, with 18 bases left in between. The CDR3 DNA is TGTGCCAGCAGCTCAACCCATTCGAGGCGGGATGAAAAACTGTTTTTT. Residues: CASSSTHSRRDEKLFF.

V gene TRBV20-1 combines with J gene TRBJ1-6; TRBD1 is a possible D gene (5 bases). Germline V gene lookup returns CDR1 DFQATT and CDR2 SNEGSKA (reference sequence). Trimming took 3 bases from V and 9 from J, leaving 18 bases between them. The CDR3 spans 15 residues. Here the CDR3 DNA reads TGCAGTGCTAGTCTGGGACCTGGGGGGGGTTCACCCCTCCACTTT. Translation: CSASLGPGGGSPLHF.

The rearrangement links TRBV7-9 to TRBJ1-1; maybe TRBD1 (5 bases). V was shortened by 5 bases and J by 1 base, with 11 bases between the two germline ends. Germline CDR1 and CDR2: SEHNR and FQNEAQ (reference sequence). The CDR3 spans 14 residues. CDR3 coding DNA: TGTGCCAGCAGCACCAGGGAGGGGAACACTGAAGCTTTCTTT. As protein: CASSTREGNTEAFF.

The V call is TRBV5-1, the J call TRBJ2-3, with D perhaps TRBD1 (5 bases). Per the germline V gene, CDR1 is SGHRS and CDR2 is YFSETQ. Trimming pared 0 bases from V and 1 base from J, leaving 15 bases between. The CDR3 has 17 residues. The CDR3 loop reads CASSLALAGLGTDTQYF. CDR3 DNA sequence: TGCGCCAGCAGCTTGGCCCTGGCAGGGCTAGGCACAGATACGCAGTATTTT.

CDR3 coding DNA: TGTGCCAGCAGCAAGGCAGGGGTCGACACCGGGGAGCTGTTTTTT. It encodes CASSKAGVDTGELFF. The chain recombines TRBV5-4 with TRBJ2-2; a weak D match, TRBD1 (6 bases). This CDR3 spans 15 amino acids. CDR1 and CDR2 from the germline V gene are SGHNT and YYREEE (reference sequence). V lost 4 bases and J lost 3, with 13 bases in between.

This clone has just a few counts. The CDR3 reads CASSQAGSLRDEQYF. The CDR3 DNA follows: TGCGCCAGCAGCCAAGCGGGCAGCCTGCGGGACGAGCAGTACTTC. The chain joins TRBV4-3 to TRBJ2-7; weak D call: TRBD2 (5 bases). The CDR3 sequence is 15 residues long. CDR1 LGHNA and CDR2 YSLEER come from the germline V gene. The V gene lost 1 base and the J gene lost 5 bases, with 15 bases spanning the gap.

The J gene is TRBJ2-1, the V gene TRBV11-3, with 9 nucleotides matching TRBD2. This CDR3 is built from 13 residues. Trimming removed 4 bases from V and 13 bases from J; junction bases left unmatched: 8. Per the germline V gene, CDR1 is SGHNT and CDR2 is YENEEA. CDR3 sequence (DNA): TGTGCCAGCAGCTGGGGGGGGACTAGCACCCAGTTCTTC. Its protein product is CASSWGGTSTQFF.

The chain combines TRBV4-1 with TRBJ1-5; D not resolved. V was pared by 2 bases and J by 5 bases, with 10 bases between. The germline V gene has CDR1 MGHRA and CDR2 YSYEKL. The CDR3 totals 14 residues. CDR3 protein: CASSQFGGDQPQHF. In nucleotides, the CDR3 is TGCGCCAGCAGCCAATTCGGCGGAGATCAGCCCCAGCATTTT.

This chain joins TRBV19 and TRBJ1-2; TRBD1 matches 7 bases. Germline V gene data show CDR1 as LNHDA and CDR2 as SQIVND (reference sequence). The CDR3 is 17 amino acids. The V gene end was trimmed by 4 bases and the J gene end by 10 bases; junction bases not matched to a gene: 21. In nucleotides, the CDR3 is TGTGCCAGTAGTAGAAACAGGGGAGGAACAGGGGAGAATATCTACACCTTC. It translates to CASSRNRGGTGENIYTF.

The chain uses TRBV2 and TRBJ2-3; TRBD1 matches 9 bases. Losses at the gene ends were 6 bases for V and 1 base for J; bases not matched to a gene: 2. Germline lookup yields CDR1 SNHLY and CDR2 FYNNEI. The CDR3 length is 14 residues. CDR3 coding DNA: TGTGCCAGCAGACGGGACAGGGGCACAGATACGCAGTATTTT. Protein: CASRRDRGTDTQYF.

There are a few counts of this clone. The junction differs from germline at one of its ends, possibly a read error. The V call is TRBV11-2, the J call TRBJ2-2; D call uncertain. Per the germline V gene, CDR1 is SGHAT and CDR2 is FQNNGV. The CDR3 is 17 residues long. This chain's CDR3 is CASTLGLNFPNTGELFF. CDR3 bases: TGTGCCAGCACCTTAGGGTTGAACTTTCCGAACACCGGGGAGCTGTTTTTT.

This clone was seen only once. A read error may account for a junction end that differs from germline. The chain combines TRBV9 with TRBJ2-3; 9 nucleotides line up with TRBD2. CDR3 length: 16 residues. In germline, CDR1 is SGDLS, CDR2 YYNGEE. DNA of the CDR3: TGTGCCAGTAGCGGGGGCCTAGCGGGGTTCACAGATACGCAGTATTTT. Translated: CASSGGLAGFTDTQYF.

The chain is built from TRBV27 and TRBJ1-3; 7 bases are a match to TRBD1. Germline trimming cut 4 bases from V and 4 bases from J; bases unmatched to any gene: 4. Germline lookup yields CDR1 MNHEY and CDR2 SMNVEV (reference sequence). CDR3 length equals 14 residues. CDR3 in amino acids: CASSSTGTGNTIYF. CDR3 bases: TGTGCCAGCAGTTCGACAGGGACAGGAAACACCATATATTTT.

The CDR3 loop is CASSLAGGYTF. CDR3 DNA sequence: TGTGCCAGCAGTTTGGCCGGGGGCTACACCTTC. This chain links TRBV12-3 or TRBV12-4 with TRBJ1-2; D call uncertain. V shed 3 bases and J shed 8 bases, with 7 bases lying between them. This CDR3 region has 11 residues.